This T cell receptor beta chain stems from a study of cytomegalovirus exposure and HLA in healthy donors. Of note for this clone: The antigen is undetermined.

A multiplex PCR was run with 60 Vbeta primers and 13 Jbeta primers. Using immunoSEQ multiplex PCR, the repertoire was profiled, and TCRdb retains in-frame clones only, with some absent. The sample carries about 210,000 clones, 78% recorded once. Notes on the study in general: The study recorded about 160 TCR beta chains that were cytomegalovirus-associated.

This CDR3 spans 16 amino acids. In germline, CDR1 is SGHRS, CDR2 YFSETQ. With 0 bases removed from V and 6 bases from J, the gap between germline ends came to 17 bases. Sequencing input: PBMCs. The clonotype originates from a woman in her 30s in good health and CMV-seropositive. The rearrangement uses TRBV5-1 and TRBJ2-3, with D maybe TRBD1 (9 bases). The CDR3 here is CASSLGGGTGTDTQYF. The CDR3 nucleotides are TGCGCCAGCAGCTTGGGCGGGGGGACAGGGACCGATACGCAGTATTTT.